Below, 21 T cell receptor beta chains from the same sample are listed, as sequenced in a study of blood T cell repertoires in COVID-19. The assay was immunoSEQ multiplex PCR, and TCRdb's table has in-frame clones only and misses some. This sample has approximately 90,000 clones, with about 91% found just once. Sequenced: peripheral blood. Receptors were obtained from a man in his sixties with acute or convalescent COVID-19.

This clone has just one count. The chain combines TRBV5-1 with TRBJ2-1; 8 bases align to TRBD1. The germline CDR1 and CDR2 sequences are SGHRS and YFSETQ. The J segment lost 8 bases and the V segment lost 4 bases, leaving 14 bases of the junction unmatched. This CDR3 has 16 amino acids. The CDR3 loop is CASSLQGARLGYEQFF. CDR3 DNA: TGCGCCAGCAGCCTGCAGGGGGCGCGGTTGGGGTATGAGCAGTTCTTC.

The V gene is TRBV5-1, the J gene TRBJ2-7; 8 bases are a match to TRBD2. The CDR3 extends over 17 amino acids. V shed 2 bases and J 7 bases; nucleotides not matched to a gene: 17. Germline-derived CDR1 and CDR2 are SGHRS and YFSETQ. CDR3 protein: CASSFGLPRAGGGEQYF. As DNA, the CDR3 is TGCGCCAGCAGCTTTGGTCTCCCCAGGGCGGGAGGAGGGGAGCAGTACTTC.

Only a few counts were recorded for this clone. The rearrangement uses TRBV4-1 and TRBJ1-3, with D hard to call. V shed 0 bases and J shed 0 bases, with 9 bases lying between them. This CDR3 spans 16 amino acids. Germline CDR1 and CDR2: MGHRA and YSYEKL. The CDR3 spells CASSQEMLSSGNTIYF. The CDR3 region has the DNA TGCGCCAGCAGCCAAGAAATGCTGAGCTCTGGAAACACCATATATTTT.

CDR3 region: CASTTGSNQPQHF. The CDR3 DNA follows: TGTGCCAGCACGACAGGGAGCAATCAGCCCCAGCATTTT. The V and J genes are TRBV6-5 and TRBJ1-5; 7 positions match TRBD1. Per the germline V gene, CDR1 is MNHEY and CDR2 is SVGAGI. Trimming removed 7 bases from V and 1 base from J; junction bases left unmatched: 1. The CDR3 runs 13 residues.

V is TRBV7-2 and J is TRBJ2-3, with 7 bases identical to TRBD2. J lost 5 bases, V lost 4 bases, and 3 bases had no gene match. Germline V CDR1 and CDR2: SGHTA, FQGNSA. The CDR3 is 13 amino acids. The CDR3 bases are TGTGCCAGCAGCTCGCAGCGGGGAGATACGCAGTATTTT. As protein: CASSSQRGDTQYF.

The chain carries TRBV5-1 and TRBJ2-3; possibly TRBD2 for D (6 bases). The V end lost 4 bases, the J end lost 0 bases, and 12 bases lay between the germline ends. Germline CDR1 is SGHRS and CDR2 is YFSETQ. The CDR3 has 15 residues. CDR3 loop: CASSALATSTDTQYF. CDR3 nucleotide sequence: TGCGCCAGCAGCGCTCTAGCGACTAGCACAGATACGCAGTATTTT.

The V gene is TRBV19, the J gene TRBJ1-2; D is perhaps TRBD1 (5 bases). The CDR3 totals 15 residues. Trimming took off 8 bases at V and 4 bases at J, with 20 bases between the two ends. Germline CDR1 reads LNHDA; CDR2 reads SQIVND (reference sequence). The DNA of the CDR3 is TGTGCCAGTTTTGGCGGGGGGAGTCGCCTCTATGGCTACACCTTC. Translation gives CASFGGGSRLYGYTF. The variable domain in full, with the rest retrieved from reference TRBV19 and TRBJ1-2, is DGGITQSPKYLFRKEGQNVTLSCEQNLNHDAMYWYRQDPGQGLRLIYYSQIVNDFQKGDIAEGYSVSREKKESFPLTVTSAQKNPTAFYLCASFGGGSRLYGYTFGSGTRLTVV.

The CDR3 DNA is TGCGCCAGCAGTGAGTCACAGGGGGTAAACACCGGGGAGCTGTTTTTT. As protein: CASSESQGVNTGELFF. The chain couples TRBV10-1 to TRBJ2-2; 8 bases map to TRBD1. Germline-derived CDR1 and CDR2 are WNHNN and SYGVQD (reference sequence). The trim removed 0 bases at V and 2 bases at J, leaving 2 bases unmatched. CDR3 length: 16 amino acids.

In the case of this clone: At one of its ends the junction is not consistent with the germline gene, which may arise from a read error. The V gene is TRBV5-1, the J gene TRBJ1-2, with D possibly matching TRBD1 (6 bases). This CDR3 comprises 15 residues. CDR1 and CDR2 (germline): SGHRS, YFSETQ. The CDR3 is CASRLEIGGPYGYTF. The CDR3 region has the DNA TGCGCCAGCAGGTTGGAGATCGGGGGGCCCTATGGCTACACCTTC.

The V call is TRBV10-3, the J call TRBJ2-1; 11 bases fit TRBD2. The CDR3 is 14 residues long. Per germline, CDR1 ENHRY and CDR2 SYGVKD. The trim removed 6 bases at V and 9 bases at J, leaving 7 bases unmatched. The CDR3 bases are TGTGCCATCAGCCAACTAGCGGGAGATGGTGAGCAGTTCTTC. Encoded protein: CAISQLAGDGEQFF.

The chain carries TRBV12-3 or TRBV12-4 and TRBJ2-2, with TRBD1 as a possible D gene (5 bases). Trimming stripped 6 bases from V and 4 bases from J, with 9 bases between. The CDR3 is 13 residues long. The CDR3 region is CASRGRATGELFF. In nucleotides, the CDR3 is TGTGCCAGCAGAGGCAGGGCCACCGGGGAGCTGTTTTTT.

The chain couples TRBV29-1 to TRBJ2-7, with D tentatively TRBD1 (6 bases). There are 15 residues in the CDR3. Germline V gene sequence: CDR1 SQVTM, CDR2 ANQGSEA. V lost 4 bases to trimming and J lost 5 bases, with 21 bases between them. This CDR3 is CSVAAQGIVNDEQYF. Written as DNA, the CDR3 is TGCAGCGTTGCCGCACAGGGAATAGTAAACGACGAGCAGTACTTC.

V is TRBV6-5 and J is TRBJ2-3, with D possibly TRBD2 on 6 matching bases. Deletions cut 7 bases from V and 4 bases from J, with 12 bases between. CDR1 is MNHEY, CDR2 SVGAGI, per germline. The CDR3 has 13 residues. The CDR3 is CASTTRGPDTQYF. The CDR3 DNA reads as TGTGCCAGCACGACGCGGGGCCCAGATACGCAGTATTTT.

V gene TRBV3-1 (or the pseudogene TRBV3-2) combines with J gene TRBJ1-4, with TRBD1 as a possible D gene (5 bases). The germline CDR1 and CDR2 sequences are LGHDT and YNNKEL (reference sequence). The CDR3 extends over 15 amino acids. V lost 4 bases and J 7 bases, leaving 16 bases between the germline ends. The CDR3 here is CASSRHQGSPEKLFF. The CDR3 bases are TGTGCCAGCAGCCGCCATCAGGGCTCTCCTGAAAAACTGTTTTTT.

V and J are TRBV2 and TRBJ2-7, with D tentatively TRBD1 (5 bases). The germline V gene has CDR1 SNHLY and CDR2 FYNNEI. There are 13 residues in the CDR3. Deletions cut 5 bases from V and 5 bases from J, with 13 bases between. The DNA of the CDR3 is TGTGCCAGCAGTATTACAGGAAGAAACGAGCAGTACTTC. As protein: CASSITGRNEQYF.

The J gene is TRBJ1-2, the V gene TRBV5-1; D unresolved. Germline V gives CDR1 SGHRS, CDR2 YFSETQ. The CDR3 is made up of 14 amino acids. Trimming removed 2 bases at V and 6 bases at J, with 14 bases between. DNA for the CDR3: TGCGCCAGCAGCTTTAGCCCATCGGTAGATGGCTACACCTTC. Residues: CASSFSPSVDGYTF.

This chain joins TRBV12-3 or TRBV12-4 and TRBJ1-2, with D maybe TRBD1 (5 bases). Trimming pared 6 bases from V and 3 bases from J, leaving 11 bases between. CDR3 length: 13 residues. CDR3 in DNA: TGTGCCAGCAGCCGGGGGGGGGACTATGGCTACACCTTC. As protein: CASSRGGDYGYTF.

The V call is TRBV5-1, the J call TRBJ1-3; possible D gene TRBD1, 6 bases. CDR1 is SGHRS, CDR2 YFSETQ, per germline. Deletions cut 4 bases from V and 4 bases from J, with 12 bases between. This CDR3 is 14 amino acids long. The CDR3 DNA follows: TGCGCCAGCAGCCCGGTTCAGGGGGGAAACACCATATATTTT. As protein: CASSPVQGGNTIYF. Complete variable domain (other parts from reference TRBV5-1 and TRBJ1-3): KAGVTQTPRYLIKTRGQQVTLSCSPISGHRSVSWYQQTPGQGLQFLFEYFSETQRNKGNFPGRFSGRQFSNSRSEMNVSTLELGDSALYLCASSPVQGGNTIYFGEGSWLTVV.

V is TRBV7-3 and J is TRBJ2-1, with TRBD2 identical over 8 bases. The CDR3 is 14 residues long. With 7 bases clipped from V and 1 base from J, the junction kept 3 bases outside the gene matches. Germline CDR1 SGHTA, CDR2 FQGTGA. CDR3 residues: CASTAGGSYNEQFF. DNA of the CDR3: TGTGCCAGCACGGCGGGAGGATCCTACAATGAGCAGTTCTTC.

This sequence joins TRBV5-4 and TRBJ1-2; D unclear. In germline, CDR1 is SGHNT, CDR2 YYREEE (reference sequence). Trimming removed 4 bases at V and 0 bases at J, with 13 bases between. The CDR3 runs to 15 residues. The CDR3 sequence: CASSLSPHPNYGYTF. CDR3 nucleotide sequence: TGTGCCAGCAGCCTCTCCCCACACCCTAACTATGGCTACACCTTC.

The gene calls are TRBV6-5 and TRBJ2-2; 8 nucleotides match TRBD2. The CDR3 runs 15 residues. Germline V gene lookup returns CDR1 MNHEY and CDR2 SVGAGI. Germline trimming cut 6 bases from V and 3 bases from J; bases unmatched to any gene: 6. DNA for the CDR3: TGTGCCAGCAGCGCCGGGACTAGAGACACCGGGGAGCTGTTTTTT. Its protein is CASSAGTRDTGELFF.